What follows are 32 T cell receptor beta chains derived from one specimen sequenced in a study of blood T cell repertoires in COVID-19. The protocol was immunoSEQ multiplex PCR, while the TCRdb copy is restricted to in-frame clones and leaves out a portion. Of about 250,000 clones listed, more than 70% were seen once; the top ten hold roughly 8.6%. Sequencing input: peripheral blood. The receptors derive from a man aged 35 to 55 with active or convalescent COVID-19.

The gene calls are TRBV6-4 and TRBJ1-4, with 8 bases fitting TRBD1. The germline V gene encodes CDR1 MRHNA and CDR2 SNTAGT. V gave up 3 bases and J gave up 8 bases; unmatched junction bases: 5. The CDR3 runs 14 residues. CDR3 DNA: TGTGCCAGCAGTGAGGACAGGGATGTGGAAAAACTGTTTTTT. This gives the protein CASSEDRDVEKLFF.

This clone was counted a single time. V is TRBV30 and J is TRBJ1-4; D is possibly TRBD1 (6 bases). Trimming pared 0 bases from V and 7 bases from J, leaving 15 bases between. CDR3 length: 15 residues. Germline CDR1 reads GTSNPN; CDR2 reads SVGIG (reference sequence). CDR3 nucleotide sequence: TGTGCCTGGAGTGTCGTTTGGGGGGGGCGTGAAAAACTGTTTTTT. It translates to CAWSVVWGGREKLFF. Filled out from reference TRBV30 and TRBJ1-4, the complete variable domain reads SQTIHQWPATLVQPVGSPLSLECTVEGTSNPNLYWYRQAAGRGLQLLFYSVGIGQISSEVPQNLSASRPQDRQFILSSKKLLLSDSGFYLCAWSVVWGGREKLFFGSGTQLSVL.

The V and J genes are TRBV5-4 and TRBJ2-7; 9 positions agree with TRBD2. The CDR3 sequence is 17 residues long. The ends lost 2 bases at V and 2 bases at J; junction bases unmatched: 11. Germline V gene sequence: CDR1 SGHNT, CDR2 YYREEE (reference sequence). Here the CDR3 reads CASSLQMRTSATYEQYF. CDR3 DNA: TGTGCCAGCAGCTTACAAATGAGGACTAGCGCCACCTACGAGCAGTACTTC.

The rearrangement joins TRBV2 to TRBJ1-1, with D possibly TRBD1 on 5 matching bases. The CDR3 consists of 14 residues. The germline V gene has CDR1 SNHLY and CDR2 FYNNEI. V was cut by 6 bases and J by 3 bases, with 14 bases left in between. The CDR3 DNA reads TGTGCCAGCAGGCCCCTCCGGGGGGACACTGAAGCTTTCTTT. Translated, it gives CASRPLRGDTEAFF.

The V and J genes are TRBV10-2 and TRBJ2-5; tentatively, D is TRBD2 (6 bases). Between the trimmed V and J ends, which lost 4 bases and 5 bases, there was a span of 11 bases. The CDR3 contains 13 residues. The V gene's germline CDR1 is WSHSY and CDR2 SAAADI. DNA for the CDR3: TGCGCCAGCAGTGTTTGGAGGGCCGAGACCCAGTACTTC. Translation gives CASSVWRAETQYF.

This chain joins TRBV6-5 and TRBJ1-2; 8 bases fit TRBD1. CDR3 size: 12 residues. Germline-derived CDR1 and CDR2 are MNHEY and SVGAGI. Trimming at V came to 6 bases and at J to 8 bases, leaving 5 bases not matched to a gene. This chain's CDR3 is CASRTTGEGYTF. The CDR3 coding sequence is TGTGCCAGCAGGACGACAGGGGAAGGCTACACCTTC.

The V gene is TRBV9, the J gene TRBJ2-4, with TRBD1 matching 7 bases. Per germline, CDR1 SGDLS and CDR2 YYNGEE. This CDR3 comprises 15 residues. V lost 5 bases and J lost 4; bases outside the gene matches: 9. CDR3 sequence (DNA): TGTGCCAGCAGTCGTAGTGGGACAGAGAAAAACATTCAGTACTTC. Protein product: CASSRSGTEKNIQYF.

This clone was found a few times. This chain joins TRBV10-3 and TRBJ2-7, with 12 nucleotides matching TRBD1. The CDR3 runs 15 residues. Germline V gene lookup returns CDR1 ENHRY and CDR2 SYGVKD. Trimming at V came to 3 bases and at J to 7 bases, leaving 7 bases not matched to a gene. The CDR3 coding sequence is TGTGCCATCAGTGACTTGGGACAGGGGGCAATAGAGCAGTACTTC. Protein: CAISDLGQGAIEQYF.

The CDR3 sequence is CASSLGPQNYGYTF. The CDR3 coding sequence is TGTGCCAGCAGCTTGGGCCCACAGAACTATGGCTACACCTTC. The chain recombines TRBV7-3 with TRBJ1-2, with D uncertain. This CDR3 is 14 amino acids long. Germline V gives CDR1 SGHTA, CDR2 FQGTGA. Trimming took 3 bases from V and 2 from J, leaving 10 bases between them. The full variable domain, with the rest looked up from reference TRBV7-3 and TRBJ1-2, is GAGVSQTPSNKVTEKGKYVELRCDPISGHTALYWYRQSLGQGPEFLIYFQGTGAADDSGLPNDRFFAVRPEGSVSTLKIQRTERGDSAVYLCASSLGPQNYGYTFGSGTRLTVV.

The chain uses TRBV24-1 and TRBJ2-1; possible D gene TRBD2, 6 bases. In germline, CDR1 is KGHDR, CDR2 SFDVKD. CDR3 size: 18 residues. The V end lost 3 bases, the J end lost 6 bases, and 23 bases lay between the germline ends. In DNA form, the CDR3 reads TGTGCCACCAGTGATCCCGGGGGAGAGTCCGTGCACGCCAATGAGCAGTTCTTC. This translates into CATSDPGGESVHANEQFF.

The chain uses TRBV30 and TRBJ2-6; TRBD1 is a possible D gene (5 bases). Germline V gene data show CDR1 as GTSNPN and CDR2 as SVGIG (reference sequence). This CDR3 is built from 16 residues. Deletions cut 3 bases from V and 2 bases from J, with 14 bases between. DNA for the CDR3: TGTGCCTGGAGAAGGGGTGGCGGCCCTGGGGCCAACGTCCTGACTTTC. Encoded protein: CAWRRGGGPGANVLTF.

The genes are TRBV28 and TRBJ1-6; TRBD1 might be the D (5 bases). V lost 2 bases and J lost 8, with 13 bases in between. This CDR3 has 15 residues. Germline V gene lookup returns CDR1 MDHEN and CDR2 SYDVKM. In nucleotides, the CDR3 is TGTGCCAGCAGTTTAGGTCCAGGGTTGGATTCACCCCTCCACTTT. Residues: CASSLGPGLDSPLHF.

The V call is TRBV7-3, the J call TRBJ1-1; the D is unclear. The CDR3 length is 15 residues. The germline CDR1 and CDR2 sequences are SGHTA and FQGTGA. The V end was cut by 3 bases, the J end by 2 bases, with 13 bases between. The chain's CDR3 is CASSLSFVPNTEAFF. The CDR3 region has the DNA TGTGCCAGCAGCTTGTCCTTCGTCCCCAACACTGAAGCTTTCTTT.

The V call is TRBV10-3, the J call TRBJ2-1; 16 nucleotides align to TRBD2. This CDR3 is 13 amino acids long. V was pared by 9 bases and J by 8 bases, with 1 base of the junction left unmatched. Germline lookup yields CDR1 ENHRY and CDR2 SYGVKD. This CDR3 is CAIGTSGRDEQFF. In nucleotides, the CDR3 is TGTGCCATAGGGACTAGCGGGAGGGATGAGCAGTTCTTC.

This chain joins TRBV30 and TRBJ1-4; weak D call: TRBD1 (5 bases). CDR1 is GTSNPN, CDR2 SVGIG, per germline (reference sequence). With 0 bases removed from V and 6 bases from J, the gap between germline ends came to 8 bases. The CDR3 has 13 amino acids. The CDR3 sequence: CAWSVQADEKLFF. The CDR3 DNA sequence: TGTGCCTGGAGTGTACAGGCCGATGAAAAACTGTTTTTT.

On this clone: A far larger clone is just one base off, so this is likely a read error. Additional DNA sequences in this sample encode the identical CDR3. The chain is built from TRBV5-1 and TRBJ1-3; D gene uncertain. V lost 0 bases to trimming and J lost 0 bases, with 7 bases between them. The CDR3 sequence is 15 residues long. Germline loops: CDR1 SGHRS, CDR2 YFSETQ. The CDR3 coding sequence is TGCGCCAGCAGCTTGGATCTCGTCTCTGGAAACACCATATATTTT. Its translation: CASSLDLVSGNTIYF.

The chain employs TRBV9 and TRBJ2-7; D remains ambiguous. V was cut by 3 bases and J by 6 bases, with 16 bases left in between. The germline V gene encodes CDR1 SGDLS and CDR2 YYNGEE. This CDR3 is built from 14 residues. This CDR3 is CASSGAPSPVEQYF. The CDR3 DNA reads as TGTGCCAGCAGCGGGGCACCCAGCCCAGTCGAGCAGTACTTC.

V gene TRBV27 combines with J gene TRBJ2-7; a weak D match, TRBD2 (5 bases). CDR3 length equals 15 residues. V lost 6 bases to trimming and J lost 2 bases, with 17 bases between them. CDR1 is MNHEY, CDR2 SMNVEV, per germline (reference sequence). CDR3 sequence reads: CASSPGLPPTYEQYF. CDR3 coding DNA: TGTGCCAGCAGCCCCGGACTCCCGCCGACCTACGAGCAGTACTTC.

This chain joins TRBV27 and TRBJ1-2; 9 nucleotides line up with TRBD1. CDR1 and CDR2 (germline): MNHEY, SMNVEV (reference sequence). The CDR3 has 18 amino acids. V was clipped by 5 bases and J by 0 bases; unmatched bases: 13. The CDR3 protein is CASSATQGASYSNYGYTF. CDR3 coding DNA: TGTGCCAGCAGTGCAACACAGGGGGCTTCGTATTCTAACTATGGCTACACCTTC.

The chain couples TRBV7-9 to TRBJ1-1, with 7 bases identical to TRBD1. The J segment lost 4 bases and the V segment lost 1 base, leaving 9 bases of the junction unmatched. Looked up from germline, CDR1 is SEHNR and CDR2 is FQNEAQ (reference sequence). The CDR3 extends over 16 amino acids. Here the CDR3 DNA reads TGTGCCAGCAGCTTAGACCCAGGGGGAAGCAGCACTGAAGCTTTCTTT. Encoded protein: CASSLDPGGSSTEAFF. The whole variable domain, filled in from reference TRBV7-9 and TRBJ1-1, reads DTGVSQNPRHKITKRGQNVTFRCDPISEHNRLYWYRQTLGQGPEFLTYFQNEAQLEKSRLLSDRFSAERPKGSFSTLEIQRTEQGDSAMYLCASSLDPGGSSTEAFFGQGTRLTVV.

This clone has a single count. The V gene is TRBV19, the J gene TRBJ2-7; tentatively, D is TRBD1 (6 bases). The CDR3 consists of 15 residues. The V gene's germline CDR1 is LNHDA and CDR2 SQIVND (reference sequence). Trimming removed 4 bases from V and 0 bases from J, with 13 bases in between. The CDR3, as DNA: TGTGCCAGTAGTAAGACAGGCACTGGCTCCTACGAGCAGTACTTC. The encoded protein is CASSKTGTGSYEQYF.

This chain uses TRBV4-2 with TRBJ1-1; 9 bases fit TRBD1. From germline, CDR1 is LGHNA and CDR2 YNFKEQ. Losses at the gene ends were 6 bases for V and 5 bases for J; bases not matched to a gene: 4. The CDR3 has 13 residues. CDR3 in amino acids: CASRQGAETEAFF. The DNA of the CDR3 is TGTGCCAGCAGACAGGGGGCTGAGACTGAAGCTTTCTTT.

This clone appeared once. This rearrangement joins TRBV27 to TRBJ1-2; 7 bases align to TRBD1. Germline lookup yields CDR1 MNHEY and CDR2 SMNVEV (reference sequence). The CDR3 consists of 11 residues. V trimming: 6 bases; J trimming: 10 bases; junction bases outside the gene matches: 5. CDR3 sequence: CASRTGLDYTF. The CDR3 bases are TGTGCCAGCAGGACAGGGTTGGACTACACCTTC.

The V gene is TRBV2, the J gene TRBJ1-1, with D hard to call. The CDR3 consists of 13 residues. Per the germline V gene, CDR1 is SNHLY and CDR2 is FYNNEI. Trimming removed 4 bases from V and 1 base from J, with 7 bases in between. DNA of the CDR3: TGTGCCAGCAGTGCGGCGGAGAACACTGAAGCTTTCTTT. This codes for CASSAAENTEAFF.

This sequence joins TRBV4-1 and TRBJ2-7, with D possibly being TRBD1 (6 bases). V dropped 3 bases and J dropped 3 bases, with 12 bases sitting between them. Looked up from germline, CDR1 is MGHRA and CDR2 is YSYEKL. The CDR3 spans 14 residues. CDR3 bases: TGCGCCAGCAGCCACCGACAGGAGGACTACGAGCAGTACTTC. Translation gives CASSHRQEDYEQYF.

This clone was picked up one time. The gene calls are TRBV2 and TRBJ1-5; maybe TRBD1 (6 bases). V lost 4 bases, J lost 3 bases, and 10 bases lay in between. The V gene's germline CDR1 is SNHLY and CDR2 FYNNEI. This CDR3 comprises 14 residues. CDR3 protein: CASSAGQLNQPQHF. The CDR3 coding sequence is TGTGCCAGCAGTGCCGGACAGCTCAATCAGCCCCAGCATTTT. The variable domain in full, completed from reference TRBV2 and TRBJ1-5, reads EPEVTQTPSHQVTQMGQEVILRCVPISNHLYFYWYRQILGQKVEFLVSFYNNEISEKSEIFDDQFSVERPDGSNFTLKIRSTKLEDSAMYFCASSAGQLNQPQHFGDGTRLSIL.

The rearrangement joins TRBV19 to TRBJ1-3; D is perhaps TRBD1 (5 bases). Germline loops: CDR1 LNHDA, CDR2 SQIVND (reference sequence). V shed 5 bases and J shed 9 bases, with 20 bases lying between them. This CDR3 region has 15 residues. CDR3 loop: CASSLDRTRLGTIYF. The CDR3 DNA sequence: TGTGCCAGTAGTCTGGACCGGACACGGCTGGGCACCATATATTTT.

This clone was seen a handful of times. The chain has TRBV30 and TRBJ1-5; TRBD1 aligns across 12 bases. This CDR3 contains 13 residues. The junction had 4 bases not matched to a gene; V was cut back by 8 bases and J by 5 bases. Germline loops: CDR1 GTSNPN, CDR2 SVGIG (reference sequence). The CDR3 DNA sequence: TGTGCCACCGGGACAGGGGGCTATCAGCCCCAGCATTTT. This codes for CATGTGGYQPQHF.

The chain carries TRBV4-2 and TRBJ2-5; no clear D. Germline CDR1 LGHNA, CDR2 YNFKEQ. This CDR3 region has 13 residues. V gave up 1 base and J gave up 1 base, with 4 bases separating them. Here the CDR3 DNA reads TGTGCCAGCAGCCAAGGGGCCCAAGAGACCCAGTACTTC. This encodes CASSQGAQETQYF.

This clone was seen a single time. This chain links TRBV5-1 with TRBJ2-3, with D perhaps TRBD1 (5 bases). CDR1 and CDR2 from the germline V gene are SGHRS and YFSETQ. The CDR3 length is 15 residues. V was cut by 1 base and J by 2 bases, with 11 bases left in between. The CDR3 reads CASSLSRTYTDTQYF. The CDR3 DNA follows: TGCGCCAGCAGCTTGTCCAGGACATACACAGATACGCAGTATTTT.

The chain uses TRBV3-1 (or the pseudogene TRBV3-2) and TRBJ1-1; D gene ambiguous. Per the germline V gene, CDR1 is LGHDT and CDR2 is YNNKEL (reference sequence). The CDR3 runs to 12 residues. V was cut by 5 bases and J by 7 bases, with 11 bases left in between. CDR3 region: CASSLENYEAFF. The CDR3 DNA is TGTGCCAGCAGCTTGGAGAATTATGAAGCTTTCTTT.

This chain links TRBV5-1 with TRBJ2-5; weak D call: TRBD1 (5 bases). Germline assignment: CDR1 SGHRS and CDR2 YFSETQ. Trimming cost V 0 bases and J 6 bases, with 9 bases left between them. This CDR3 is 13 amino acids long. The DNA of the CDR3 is TGCGCCAGCAGCTTGGGGACAAGGCAGACCCAGTACTTC. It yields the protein CASSLGTRQTQYF.